The 27 T cell receptor beta chains below come from one sample, sequenced in a study of monozygotic twins with inflammatory bowel disease. TCRdb processed the 5' RACE reads again and assigns one entry to each CDR3 protein, with no DNA. The repertoire table contains about 380,000 distinct CDR3 sequences. Source material: blood. The receptors here all came from a human donor with ulcerative colitis or Crohn's disease, or a healthy co-twin of an affected twin (not recorded which).

The V gene is TRBV6-1, the J gene TRBJ2-1; TCRdb gives TRBD2 as the D gene, but with no DNA this cannot be confirmed. The CDR3 is 20 amino acids. Germline V CDR1 and CDR2: MNHNS, SASEGT. The chain's CDR3 is CASSGGVPQTRPTPYNEQFF.

This rearrangement joins TRBV7-6 to TRBJ1-4; TCRdb's D call, TRBD1, is unchecked because there is no DNA. Germline lookup yields CDR1 SGHVS and CDR2 FNYEAQ. The CDR3 extends over 15 amino acids. This CDR3 reads CASSVNRVANEKLFF.

V usage is TRBV6-1 and J usage is TRBJ2-7; TCRdb names TRBD2, which stays unverified in the absence of DNA. Germline V gives CDR1 MNHNS, CDR2 SASEGT. CDR3 size: 14 residues. CDR3 protein: CASRLVGTTYEQYF.

The chain combines TRBV30 with TRBJ1-1. This CDR3 is built from 13 residues. Germline CDR1 and CDR2: GTSNPN and SVGIG (reference sequence). This chain's CDR3 is CAWSEAGHTDAFF.

The chain's CDR3 is CASSQDAPPPLDF. The chain couples TRBV4-1 to TRBJ2-5; the D call from TCRdb, TRBD2, cannot be confirmed without DNA. CDR3 size: 13 residues. CDR1 MGHRA and CDR2 YSYEKL come from the germline V gene.

The chain has TRBV30 and TRBJ1-5; TCRdb gives TRBD1 as the D gene, but with no DNA this cannot be confirmed. The CDR3 runs 15 residues. Germline V gives CDR1 GTSNPN, CDR2 SVGIG (reference sequence). CDR3 sequence: CAWSVRRGRGQPQHF.

The chain has TRBV4-1 and TRBJ1-1. This CDR3 is built from 14 residues. Germline-derived CDR1 and CDR2 are MGHRA and YSYEKL. CDR3: CASSQDRMNTEAFF.

CDR3 protein: CASSPDRRYYEQYF. The J gene is TRBJ2-7, the V gene TRBV5-4. The CDR3 loop spans 14 amino acids. The V gene's germline CDR1 is SGHNT and CDR2 YYREEE (reference sequence).

The V and J genes are TRBV7-9 and TRBJ2-4. The V gene's germline CDR1 is SEHNR and CDR2 FQNEAQ (reference sequence). This CDR3 region has 14 residues. The CDR3 region is CASSLAQAKNIQYF.

The rearrangement uses TRBV4-3 and TRBJ1-6; TCRdb's D call, TRBD1, is unchecked because there is no DNA. Germline V gene data show CDR1 as LGHNA and CDR2 as YSLEER. The CDR3 is made up of 14 amino acids. CDR3 residues: CASSPDIVDSPLHF.

Here the CDR3 reads CASSLTVISYNEQFF. This chain connects TRBV7-3 to TRBJ2-1. The CDR3 sequence is 15 residues long. Germline CDR1 reads SGHTA; CDR2 reads FQGTGA.

This chain joins TRBV5-6 and TRBJ2-5; TCRdb gives TRBD2 as the D gene, but with no DNA this cannot be confirmed. CDR1 is SGHDT, CDR2 YYEEEE, per germline. The CDR3 spans 18 residues. This CDR3 is CASSQPISSGAYQETQYF. Based on the CDR3 plus reference TRBV5-6 and TRBJ2-5, the full variable domain is DAGVTQSPTHLIKTRGQQVTLRCSPKSGHDTVSWYQQALGQGPQFIFQYYEEEERQRGNFPDRFSGHQFPNYSSELNVNALLLGDSALYLCASSQPISSGAYQETQYFGPGTRLLVL.

This chain joins TRBV5-5 and TRBJ2-3; the TCRdb D gene call, TRBD1, has no DNA to confirm it. CDR1 is SGHKS, CDR2 YYEKEE, per germline (reference sequence). This CDR3 region has 15 residues. CDR3 loop: CASSLYRESTDTQYF.

The CDR3 protein is CSARLAGGLTGELFF. The V and J genes are TRBV20-1 and TRBJ2-2; the D gene TCRdb calls, TRBD2, cannot be checked with no DNA. CDR1 is DFQATT, CDR2 SNEGSKA, per germline (reference sequence). The CDR3 totals 15 residues.

The chain is built from TRBV6-2 or TRBV6-3 and TRBJ2-2; without DNA, the TCRdb call of TRBD2 cannot be checked. The germline V gene has CDR1 MNHEY and CDR2 SVGEGT. This CDR3 region has 15 residues. CDR3 in amino acids: CASLRVNSYTGELFF.

The chain links TRBV28 to TRBJ2-1; as DNA is missing, the TRBD2 call by TCRdb cannot be tested. CDR3 length equals 16 residues. Looked up from germline, CDR1 is MDHEN and CDR2 is SYDVKM. CDR3 sequence reads: CASSFLGGGTYNEQFF.

The chain combines TRBV7-9 with TRBJ1-6. This CDR3 comprises 14 residues. Germline CDR1 is SEHNR and CDR2 is FQNEAQ (reference sequence). CDR3 sequence: CASSLEMVGSPLHF.

The chain combines TRBV10-3 with TRBJ1-1. Germline CDR1 ENHRY, CDR2 SYGVKD. This CDR3 has 13 amino acids. This CDR3 reads CAISERENTEAFF.

V and J are TRBV7-2 and TRBJ2-5. Germline V lookup: CDR1 SGHTA, CDR2 FQGNSA. The CDR3 spans 13 residues. This chain's CDR3 is CASSRKGYETQYF.

The CDR3 here is CASSHGGNSYEQYF. This chain uses TRBV4-1 with TRBJ2-7. The length of the CDR3 is 14 residues. Germline lookup yields CDR1 MGHRA and CDR2 YSYEKL.

The rearrangement joins TRBV10-3 to TRBJ1-1; TCRdb designates TRBD1, a call that cannot be tested without DNA. In germline, CDR1 is ENHRY, CDR2 SYGVKD. The CDR3 loop spans 13 amino acids. Here the CDR3 reads CAISGGGNTEAFF.

The chain has TRBV3-1 and TRBJ1-5; TCRdb's D call of TRBD1 is untestable without DNA. CDR1 LGHDT and CDR2 YNNKEL come from the germline V gene (reference sequence). There are 15 residues in the CDR3. The CDR3 here is CASSQDDSSNQPQHF.

This chain links TRBV18 with TRBJ1-1. Germline V gene data show CDR1 as KGHSH and CDR2 as LQKENI. The CDR3 has 14 residues. Here the CDR3 reads CASSPREGNLVAFF.

This chain links TRBV5-1 with TRBJ2-1; the TCRdb call, TRBD1, lacks DNA for checking. This CDR3 has 15 amino acids. Germline lookup yields CDR1 SGHRS and CDR2 YFSETQ. CDR3 protein: CASSGSTVGSNEQFF. Together with reference TRBV5-1 and TRBJ2-1, the CDR3 gives the full variable domain: KAGVTQTPRYLIKTRGQQVTLSCSPISGHRSVSWYQQTPGQGLQFLFEYFSETQRNKGNFPGRFSGRQFSNSRSEMNVSTLELGDSALYLCASSGSTVGSNEQFFGPGTRLTVL.

This chain uses TRBV7-9 with TRBJ2-5. In germline, CDR1 is SEHNR, CDR2 FQNEAQ (reference sequence). The length of the CDR3 is 11 residues. CDR3 protein: CASTPQETQYF. The entire variable domain, with the rest obtained from reference TRBV7-9 and TRBJ2-5, is as follows: DTGVSQNPRHKITKRGQNVTFRCDPISEHNRLYWYRQTLGQGPEFLTYFQNEAQLEKSRLLSDRFSAERPKGSFSTLEIQRTEQGDSAMYLCASTPQETQYFGPGTRLLVL.

This CDR3 is CASSPQMGFRGSYTGELFF. The gene calls are TRBV3-1 and TRBJ2-2; TCRdb calls TRBD1, which cannot be checked without DNA. CDR1 LGHDT and CDR2 YNNKEL come from the germline V gene (reference sequence). This CDR3 is built from 19 residues.

The genes are TRBV11-2 and TRBJ2-2; checking the TCRdb D call of TRBD1 is not possible without DNA. Germline-derived CDR1 and CDR2 are SGHAT and FQNNGV. The CDR3 contains 18 residues. The CDR3 reads CASSLRPTRRERTGELFF.